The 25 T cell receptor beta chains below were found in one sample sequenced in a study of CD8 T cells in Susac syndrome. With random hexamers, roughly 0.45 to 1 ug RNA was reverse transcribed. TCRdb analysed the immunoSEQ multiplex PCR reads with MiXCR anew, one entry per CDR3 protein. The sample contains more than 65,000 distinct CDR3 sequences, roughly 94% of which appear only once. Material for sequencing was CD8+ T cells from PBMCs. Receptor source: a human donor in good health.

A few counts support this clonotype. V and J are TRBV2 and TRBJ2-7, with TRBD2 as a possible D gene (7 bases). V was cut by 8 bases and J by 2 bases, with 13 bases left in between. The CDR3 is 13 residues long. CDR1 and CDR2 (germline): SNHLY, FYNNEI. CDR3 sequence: CASAVGGAYEQYV. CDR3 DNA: TGTGCCAGCGCGGTAGGGGGGGCCTACGAGCAGTACGTC.

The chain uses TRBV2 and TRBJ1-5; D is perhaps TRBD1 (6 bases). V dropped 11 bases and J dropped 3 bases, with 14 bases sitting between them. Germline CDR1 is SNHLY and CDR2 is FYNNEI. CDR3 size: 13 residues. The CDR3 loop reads CAGRGANNQPQHF. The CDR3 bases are TGTGCCGGGAGGGGGGCGAACAATCAGCCCCAGCATTTT.

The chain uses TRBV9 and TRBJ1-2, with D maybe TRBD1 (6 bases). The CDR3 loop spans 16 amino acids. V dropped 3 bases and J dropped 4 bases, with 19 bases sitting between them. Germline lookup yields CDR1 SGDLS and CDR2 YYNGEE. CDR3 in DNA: TGTGCCAGCAGCGGATACCATTTGGACAGCTTCTATGGCTACACCTTC. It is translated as CASSGYHLDSFYGYTF.

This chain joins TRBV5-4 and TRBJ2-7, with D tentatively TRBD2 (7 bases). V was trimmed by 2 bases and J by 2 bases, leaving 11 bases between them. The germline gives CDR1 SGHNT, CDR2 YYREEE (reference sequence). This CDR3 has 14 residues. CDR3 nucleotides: TGTGCCAGCAGCTTCGGGGGGCTCGCCTACGAGCAGTACTTC. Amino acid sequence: CASSFGGLAYEQYF.

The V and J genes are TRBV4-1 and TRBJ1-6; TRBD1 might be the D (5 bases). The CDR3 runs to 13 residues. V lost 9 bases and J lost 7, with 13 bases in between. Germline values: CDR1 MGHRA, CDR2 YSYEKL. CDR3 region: CASGDPGNSPLHF. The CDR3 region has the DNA TGCGCCAGTGGGGACCCTGGGAATTCACCCCTCCACTTT.

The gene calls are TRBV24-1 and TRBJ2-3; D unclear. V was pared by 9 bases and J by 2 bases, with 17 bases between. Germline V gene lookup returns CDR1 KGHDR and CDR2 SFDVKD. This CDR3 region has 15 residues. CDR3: CATSNGEWNTDTQYF. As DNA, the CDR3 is TGTGCCACCTCGAATGGGGAATGGAACACAGATACGCAGTATTTT.

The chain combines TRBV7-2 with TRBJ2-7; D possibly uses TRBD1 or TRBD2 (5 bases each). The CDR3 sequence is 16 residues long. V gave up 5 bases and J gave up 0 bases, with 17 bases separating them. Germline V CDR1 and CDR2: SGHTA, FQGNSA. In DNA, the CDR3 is TGTGCCAGCAGCCATGGGACGCAGCCACTCTCCTACGAGCAGTACTTC. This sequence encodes CASSHGTQPLSYEQYF.

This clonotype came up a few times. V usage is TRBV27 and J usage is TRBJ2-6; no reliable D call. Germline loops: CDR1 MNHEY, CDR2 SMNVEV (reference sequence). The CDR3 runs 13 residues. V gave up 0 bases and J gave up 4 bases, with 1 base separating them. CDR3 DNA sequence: TGTGCCAGCAGTTTATCCGGGGCCAACGTCCTGACTTTC. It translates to CASSLSGANVLTF.

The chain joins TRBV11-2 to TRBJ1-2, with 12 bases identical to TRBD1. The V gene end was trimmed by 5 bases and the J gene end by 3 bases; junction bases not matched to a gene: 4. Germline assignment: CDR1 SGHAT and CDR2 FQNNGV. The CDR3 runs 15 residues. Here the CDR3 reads CASSGTGGADYGYTF. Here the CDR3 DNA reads TGTGCCAGCAGCGGGACAGGGGGCGCGGACTATGGCTACACCTTC.

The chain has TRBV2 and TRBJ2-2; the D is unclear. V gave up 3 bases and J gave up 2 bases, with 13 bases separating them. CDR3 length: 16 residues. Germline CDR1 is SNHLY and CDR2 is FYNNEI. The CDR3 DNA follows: TGTGCCAGCAGTGACATTAGACGGATAAACACCGGGGAGCTGTTTTTT. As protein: CASSDIRRINTGELFF.

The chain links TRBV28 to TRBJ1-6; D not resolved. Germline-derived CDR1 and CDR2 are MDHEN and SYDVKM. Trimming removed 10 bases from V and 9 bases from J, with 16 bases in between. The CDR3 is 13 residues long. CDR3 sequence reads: CATFPLEGSPLHF. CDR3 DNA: TGTGCCACCTTCCCACTAGAGGGTTCACCCCTCCACTTT.

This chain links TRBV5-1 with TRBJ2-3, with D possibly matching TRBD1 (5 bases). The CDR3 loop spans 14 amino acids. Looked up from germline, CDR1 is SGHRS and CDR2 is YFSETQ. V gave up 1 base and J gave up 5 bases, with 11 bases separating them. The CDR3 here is CASSLKQGRDTQYF. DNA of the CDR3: TGCGCCAGCAGCTTGAAGCAGGGCAGAGATACGCAGTATTTT.

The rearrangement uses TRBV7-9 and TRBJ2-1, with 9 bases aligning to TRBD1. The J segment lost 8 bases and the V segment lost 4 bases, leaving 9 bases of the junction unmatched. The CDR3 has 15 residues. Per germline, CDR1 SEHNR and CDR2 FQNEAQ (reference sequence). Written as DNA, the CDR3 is TGTGCCAGCAGCTCCACGGACAGGGGTGTCGATGAGCAGTTCTTC. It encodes CASSSTDRGVDEQFF. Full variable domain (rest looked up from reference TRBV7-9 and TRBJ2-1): DTGVSQNPRHKITKRGQNVTFRCDPISEHNRLYWYRQTLGQGPEFLTYFQNEAQLEKSRLLSDRFSAERPKGSFSTLEIQRTEQGDSAMYLCASSSTDRGVDEQFFGPGTRLTVL.

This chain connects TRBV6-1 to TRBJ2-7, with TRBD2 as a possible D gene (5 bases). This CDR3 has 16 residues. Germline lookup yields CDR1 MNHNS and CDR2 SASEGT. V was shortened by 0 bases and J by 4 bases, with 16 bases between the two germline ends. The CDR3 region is CASSEAPFLTSYEQYV. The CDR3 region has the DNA TGTGCCAGCAGTGAAGCGCCCTTCCTAACTAGTTACGAGCAGTACGTC.

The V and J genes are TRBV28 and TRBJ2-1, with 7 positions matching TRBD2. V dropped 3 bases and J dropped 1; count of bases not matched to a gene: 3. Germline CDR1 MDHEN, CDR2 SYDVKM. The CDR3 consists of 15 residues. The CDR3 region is CASSFTGGSYNEQFF. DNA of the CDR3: TGTGCCAGCAGTTTTACCGGGGGGTCCTACAATGAGCAGTTCTTC.

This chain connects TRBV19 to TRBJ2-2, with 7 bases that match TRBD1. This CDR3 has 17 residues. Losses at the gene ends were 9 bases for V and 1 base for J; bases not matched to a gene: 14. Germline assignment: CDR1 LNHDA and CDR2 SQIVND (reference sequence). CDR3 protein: CASSPPLTGWNTGELFF. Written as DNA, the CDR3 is TGTGCCAGCTCCCCACCTCTGACAGGGTGGAACACCGGGGAGCTGTTTTTT.

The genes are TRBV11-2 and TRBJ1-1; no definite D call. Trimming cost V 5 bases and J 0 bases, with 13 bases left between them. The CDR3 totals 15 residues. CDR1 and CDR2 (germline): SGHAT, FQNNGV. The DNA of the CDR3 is TGTGCCAGCAGCGCAGCCCTGACTTTGAACACTGAAGCTTTCTTT. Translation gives CASSAALTLNTEAFF. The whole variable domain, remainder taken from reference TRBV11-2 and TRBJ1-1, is EAGVAQSPRYKIIEKRQSVAFWCNPISGHATLYWYQQILGQGPKLLIQFQNNGVVDDSQLPKDRFSAERLKGVDSTLKIQPAKLEDSAVYLCASSAALTLNTEAFFGQGTRLTVV.

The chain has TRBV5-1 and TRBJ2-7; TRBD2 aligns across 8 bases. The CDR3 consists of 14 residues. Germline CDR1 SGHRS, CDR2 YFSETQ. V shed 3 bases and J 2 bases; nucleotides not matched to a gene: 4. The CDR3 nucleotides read TGCGCCAGCAGCTACGTAGCGGGGCCCTACGAGCAGTACTTC. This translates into CASSYVAGPYEQYF.

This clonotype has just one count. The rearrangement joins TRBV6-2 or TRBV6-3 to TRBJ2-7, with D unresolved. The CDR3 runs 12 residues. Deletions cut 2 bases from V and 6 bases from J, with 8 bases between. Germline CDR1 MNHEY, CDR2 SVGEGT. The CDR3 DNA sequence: TGTGCCAGCAGTTACGAGGCGCGCGAGCAGTACGTC. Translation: CASSYEAREQYV.

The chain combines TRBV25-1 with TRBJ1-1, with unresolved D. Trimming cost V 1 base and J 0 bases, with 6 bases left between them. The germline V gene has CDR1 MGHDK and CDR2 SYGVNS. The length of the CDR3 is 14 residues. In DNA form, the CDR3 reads TGTGCCAGCAGTGAATCTATCTTGAACACTGAAGCTTTCTTT. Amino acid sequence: CASSESILNTEAFF.

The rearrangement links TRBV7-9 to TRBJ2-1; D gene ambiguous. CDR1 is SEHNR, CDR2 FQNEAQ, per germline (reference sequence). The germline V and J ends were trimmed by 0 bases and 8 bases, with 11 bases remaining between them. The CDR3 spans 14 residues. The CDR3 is CASSLALPLDEQFF. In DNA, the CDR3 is TGTGCCAGCAGCTTAGCCCTTCCTCTTGATGAGCAGTTCTTC.

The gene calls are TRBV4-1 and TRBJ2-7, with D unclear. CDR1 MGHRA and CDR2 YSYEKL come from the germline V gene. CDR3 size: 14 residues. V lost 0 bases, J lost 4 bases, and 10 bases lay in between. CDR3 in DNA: TGCGCCAGCAGCCAAGATCGAACCTTTTACGAGCAGTACTTC. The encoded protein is CASSQDRTFYEQYF.

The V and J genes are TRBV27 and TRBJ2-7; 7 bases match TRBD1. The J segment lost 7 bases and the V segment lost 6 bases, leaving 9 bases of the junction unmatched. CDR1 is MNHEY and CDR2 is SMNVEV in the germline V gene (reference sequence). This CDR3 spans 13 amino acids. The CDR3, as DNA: TGTGCCAGCAGCTGGACAGGAGGTCAGGAGCAGTACGTC. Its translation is CASSWTGGQEQYV.

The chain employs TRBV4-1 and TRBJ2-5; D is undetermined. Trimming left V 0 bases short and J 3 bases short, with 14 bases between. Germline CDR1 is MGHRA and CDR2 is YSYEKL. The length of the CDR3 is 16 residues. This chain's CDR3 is CASSQDRASGEETQYF. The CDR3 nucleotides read TGCGCCAGCAGCCAAGATCGGGCTAGTGGGGAAGAGACCCAGTACTTC.

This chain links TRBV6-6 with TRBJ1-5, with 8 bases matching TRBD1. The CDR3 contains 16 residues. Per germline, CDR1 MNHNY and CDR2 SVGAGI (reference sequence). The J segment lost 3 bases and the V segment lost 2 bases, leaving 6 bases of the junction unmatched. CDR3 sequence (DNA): TGTGCCAGCAGTTACACGGACAGGGACCACAATCAGCCCCAGCATTTT. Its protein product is CASSYTDRDHNQPQHF.